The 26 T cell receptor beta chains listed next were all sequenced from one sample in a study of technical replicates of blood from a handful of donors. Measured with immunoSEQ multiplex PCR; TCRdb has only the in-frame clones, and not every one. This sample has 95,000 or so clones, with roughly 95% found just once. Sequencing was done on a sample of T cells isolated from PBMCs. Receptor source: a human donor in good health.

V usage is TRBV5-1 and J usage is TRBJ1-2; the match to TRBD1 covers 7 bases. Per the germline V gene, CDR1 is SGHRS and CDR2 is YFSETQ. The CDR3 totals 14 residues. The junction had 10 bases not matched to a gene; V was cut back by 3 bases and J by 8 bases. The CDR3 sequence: CASSSSGEGGGYTF. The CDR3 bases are TGCGCCAGCAGCTCGAGCGGTGAAGGGGGCGGCTACACCTTC.

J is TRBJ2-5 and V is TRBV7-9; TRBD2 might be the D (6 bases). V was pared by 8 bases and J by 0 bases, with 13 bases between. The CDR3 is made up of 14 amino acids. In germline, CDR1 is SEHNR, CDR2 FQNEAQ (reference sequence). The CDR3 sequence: CASLVAGNQETQYF. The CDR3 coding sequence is TGTGCCAGCCTAGTGGCGGGAAACCAAGAGACCCAGTACTTC.

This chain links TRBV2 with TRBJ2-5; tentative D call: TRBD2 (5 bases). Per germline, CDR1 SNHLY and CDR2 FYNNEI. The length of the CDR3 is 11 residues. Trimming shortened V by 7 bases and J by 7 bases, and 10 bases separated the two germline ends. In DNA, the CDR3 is TGTGCCAGCACTAGGAGCGGGACCCAGTACTTC. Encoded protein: CASTRSGTQYF.

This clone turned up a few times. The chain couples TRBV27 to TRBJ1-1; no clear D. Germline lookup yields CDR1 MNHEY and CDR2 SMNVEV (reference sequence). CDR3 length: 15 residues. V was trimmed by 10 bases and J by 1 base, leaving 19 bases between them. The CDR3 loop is CATQQFVQTNTEAFF. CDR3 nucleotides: TGTGCCACACAGCAGTTTGTACAGACGAACACTGAAGCTTTCTTT.

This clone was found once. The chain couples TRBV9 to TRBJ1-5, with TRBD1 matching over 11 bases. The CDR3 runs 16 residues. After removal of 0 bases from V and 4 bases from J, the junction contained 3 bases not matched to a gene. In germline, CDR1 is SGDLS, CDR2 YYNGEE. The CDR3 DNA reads TGTGCCAGCAGCGTAGGGGGACAGGGGGTGAATCAGCCCCAGCATTTT. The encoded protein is CASSVGGQGVNQPQHF.

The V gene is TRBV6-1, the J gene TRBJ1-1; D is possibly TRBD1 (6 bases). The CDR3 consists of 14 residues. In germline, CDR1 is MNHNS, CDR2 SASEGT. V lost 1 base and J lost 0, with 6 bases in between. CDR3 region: CASSEGTVNTEAFF. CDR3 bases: TGTGCCAGCAGTGAAGGGACAGTGAACACTGAAGCTTTCTTT.

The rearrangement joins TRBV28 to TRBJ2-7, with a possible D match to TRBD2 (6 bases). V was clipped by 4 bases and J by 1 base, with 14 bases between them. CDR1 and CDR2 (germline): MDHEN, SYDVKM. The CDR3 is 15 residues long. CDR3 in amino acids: CASSSLAGNSYEQYF. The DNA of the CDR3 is TGTGCCAGCAGTTCCTTGGCGGGGAATTCCTACGAGCAGTACTTC.

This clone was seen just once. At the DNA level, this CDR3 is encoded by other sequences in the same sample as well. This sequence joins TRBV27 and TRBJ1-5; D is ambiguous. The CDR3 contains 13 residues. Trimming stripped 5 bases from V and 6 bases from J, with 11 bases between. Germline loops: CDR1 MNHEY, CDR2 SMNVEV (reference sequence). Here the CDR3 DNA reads TGTGCCAGCAGTCTGTCGCCGGGTCAGCCCCAGCATTTT. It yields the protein CASSLSPGQPQHF.

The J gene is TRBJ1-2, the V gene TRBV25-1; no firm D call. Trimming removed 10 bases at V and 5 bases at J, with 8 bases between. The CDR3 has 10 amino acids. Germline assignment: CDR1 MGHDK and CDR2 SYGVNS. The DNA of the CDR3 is TGTGCCACCAGACGGTATGGCTACACCTTC. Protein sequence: CATRRYGYTF.

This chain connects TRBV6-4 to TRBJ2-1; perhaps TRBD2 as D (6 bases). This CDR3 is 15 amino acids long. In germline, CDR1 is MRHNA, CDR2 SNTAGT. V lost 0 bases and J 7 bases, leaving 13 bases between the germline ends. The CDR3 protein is CASSDSAGQGNEQFF. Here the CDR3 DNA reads TGTGCCAGCAGTGACTCGGCGGGGCAGGGTAATGAGCAGTTCTTC.

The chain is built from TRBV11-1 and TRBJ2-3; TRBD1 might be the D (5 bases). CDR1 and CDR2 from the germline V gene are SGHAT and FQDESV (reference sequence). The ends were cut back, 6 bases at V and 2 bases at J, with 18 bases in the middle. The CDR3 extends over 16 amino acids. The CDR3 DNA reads TGTGCCAGCAGGGGGCCCCGACAGCCGAACACAGATACGCAGTATTTT. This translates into CASRGPRQPNTDTQYF.

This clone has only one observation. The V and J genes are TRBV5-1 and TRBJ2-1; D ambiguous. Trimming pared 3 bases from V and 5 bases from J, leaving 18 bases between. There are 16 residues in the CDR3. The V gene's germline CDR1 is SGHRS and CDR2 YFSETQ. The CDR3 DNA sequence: TGCGCCAGCAGCTATAGTGGGCTACTCAAACACAATGAGCAGTTCTTC. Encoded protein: CASSYSGLLKHNEQFF.

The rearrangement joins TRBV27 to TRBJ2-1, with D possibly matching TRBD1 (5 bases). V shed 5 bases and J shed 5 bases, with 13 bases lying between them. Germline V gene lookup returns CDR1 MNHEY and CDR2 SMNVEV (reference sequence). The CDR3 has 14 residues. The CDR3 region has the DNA TGTGCCAGCAGTGGGTACAGGAAAAACAATGAGCAGTTCTTC. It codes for CASSGYRKNNEQFF.

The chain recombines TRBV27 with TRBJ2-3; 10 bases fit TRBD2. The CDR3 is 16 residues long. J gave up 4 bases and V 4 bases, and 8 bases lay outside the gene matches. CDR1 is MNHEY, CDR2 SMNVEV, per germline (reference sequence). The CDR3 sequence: CASSYLSSGSSDTQYF. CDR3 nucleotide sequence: TGTGCCAGCAGTTACCTCTCTAGCGGGAGTTCAGATACGCAGTATTTT.

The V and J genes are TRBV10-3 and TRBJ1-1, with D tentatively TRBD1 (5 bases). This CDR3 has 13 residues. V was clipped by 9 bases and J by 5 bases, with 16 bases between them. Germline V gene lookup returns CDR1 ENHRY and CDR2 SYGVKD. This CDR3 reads CAIRVGVGTEAFF. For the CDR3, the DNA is TGTGCCATACGGGTAGGGGTAGGGACTGAAGCTTTCTTT.

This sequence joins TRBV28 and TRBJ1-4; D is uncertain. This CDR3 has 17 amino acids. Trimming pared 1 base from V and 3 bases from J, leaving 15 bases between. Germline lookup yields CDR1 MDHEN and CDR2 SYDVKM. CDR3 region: CASSLLRGNRANEKLFF. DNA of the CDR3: TGTGCCAGCAGTTTATTACGAGGGAACAGAGCTAATGAAAAACTGTTTTTT.

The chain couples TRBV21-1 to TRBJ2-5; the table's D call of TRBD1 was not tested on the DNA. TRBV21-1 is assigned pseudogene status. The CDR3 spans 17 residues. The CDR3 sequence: CASSASRTGGLRETQYF. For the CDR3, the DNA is TGTGCCAGCAGCGCTAGCCGGACAGGGGGTTTACGAGAGACCCAGTACTTC.

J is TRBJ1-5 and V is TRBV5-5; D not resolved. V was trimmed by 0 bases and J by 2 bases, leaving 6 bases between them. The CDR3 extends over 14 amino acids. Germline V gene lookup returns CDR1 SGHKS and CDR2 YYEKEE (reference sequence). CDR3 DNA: TGTGCCAGCAGCTTGGACAGTCGCAATCAGCCCCAGCATTTT. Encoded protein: CASSLDSRNQPQHF.

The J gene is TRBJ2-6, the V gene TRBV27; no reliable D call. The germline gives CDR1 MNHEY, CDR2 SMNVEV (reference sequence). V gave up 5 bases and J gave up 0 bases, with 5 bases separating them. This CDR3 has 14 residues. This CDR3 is CASSAYSGANVLTF. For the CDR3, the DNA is TGTGCCAGCAGTGCCTACTCTGGGGCCAACGTCCTGACTTTC.

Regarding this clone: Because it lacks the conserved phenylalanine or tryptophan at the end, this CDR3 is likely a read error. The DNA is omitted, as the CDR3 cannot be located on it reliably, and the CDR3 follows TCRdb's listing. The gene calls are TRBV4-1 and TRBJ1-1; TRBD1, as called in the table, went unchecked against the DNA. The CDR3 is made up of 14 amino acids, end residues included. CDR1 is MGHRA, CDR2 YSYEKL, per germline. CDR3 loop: CASSQPTGSPRREV.

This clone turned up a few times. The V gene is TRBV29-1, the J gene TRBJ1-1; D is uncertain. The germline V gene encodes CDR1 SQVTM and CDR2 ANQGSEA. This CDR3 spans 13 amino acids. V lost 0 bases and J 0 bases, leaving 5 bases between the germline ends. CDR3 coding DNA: TGCAGCGTTGAAGAGGGAGTGAACACTGAAGCTTTCTTT. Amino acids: CSVEEGVNTEAFF. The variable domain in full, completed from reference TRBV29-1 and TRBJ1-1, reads SAVISQKPSRDICQRGTSLTIQCQVDSQVTMMFWYRQQPGQSLTLIATANQGSEATYESGFVIDKFPISRPNLTFSTLTVSNMSPEDSSIYLCSVEEGVNTEAFFGQGTRLTVV.

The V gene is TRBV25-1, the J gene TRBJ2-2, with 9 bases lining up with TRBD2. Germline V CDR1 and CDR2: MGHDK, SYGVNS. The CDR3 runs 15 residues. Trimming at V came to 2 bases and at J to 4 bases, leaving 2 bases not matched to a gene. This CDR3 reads CASSELAGTTGELFF. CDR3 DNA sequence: TGTGCCAGCAGTGAACTAGCGGGAACCACCGGGGAGCTGTTTTTT.

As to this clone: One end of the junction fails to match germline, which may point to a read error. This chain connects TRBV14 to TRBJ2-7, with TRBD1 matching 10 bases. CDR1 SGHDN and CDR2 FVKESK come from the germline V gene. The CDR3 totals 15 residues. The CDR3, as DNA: TGTGCCGGCAGCCGCCGGGGACAGGGGCCCTACGAGCAGTACTTC. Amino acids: CAGSRRGQGPYEQYF.

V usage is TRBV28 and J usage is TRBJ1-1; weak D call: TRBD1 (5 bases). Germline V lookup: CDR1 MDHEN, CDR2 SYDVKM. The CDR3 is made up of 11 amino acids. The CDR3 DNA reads TGTGCGTCGGGGGGGACCAGAGAAGCTTTCTTT. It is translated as CASGGTREAFF.

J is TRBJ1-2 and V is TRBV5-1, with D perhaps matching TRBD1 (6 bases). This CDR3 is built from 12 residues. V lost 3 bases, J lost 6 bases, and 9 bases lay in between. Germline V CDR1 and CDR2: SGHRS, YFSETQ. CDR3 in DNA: TGCGCCAGCAGCTCACAGGGCAATGGCTACACCTTC. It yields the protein CASSSQGNGYTF.

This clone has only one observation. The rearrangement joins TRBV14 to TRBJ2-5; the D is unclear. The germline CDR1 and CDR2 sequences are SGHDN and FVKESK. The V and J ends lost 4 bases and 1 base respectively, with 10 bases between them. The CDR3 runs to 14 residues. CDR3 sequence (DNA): TGTGCCAGCAGCCCCCTAGTTTCCCAAGAGACCCAGTACTTC. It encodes CASSPLVSQETQYF.